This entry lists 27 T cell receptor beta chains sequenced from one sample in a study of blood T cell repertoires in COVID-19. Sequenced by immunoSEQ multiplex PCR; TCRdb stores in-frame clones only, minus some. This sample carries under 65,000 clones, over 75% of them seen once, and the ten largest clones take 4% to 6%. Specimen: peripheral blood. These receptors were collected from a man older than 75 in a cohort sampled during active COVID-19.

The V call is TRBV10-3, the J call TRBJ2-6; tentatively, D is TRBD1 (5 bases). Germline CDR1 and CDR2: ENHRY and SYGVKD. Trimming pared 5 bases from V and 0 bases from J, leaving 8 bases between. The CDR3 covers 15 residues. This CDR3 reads CAISYGHSGANVLTF. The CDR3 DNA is TGTGCCATCAGTTACGGACACTCTGGGGCCAACGTCCTGACTTTC.

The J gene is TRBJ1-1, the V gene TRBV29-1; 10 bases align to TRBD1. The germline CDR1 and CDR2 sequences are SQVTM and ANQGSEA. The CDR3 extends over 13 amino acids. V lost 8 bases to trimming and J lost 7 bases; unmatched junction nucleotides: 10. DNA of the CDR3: TGCAGCATCCGGACAGGGGGTTCGAATGAAGCTTTCTTT. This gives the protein CSIRTGGSNEAFF.

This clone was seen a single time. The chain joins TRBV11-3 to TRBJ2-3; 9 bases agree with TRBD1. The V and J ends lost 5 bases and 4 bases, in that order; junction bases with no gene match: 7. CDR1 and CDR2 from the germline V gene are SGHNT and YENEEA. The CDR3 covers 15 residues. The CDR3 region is CASSPGQGNADTQYF. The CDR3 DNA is TGTGCCAGCAGCCCGGGACAGGGTAACGCAGATACGCAGTATTTT.

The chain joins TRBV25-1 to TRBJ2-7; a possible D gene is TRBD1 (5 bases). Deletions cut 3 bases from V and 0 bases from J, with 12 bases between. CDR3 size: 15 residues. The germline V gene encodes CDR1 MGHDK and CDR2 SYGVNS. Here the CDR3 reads CASSDSGRASYEQYF. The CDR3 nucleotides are TGTGCCAGCAGTGACTCAGGCAGGGCCTCCTACGAGCAGTACTTC.

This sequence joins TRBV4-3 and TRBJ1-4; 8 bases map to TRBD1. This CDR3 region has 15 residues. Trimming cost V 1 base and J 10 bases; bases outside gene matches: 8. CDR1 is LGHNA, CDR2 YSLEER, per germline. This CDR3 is CASSQVQGGVGKLFF. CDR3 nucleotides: TGCGCCAGCAGCCAAGTACAGGGGGGGGTGGGAAAACTGTTTTTT.

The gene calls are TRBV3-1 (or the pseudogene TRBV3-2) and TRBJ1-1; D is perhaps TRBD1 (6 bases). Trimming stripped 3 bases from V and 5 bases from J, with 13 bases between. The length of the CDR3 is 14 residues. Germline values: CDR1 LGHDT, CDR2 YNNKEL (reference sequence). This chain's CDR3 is CASSQEQGWTEAFF. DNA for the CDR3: TGTGCCAGCAGCCAGGAACAGGGTTGGACTGAAGCTTTCTTT.

The CDR3 DNA follows: TGTGCCAGCAGCGTAGCTACCACTAGCGGGGGGGCTAGCTACAATGAGCAGTTCTTC. Translation: CASSVATTSGGASYNEQFF. The chain is built from TRBV9 and TRBJ2-1; 13 nucleotides agree with TRBD2. Germline V gene data show CDR1 as SGDLS and CDR2 as YYNGEE. V trimming: 0 bases; J trimming: 3 bases; junction bases outside the gene matches: 9. CDR3 size: 19 residues.

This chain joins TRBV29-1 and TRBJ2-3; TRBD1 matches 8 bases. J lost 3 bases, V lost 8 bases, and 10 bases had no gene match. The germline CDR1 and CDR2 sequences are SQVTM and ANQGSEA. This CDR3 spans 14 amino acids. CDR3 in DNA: TGCAGCTTTAACCCCCAGGGGGCTACAGATACGCAGTATTTT. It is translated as CSFNPQGATDTQYF.

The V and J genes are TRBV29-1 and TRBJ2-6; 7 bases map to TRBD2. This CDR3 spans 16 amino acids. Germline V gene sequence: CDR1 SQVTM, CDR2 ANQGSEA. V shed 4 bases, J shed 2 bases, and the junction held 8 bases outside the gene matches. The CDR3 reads CSVASGGNPGANVLTF. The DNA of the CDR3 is TGCAGCGTTGCATCGGGGGGAAACCCTGGGGCCAACGTCCTGACTTTC.

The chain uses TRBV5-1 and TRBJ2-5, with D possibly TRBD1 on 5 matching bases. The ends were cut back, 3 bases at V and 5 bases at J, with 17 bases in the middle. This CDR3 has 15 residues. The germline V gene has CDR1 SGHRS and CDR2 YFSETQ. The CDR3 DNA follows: TGCGCCAGCAGCTGGGATTTGGGGCAGAGGGAGACCCAGTACTTC. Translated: CASSWDLGQRETQYF.

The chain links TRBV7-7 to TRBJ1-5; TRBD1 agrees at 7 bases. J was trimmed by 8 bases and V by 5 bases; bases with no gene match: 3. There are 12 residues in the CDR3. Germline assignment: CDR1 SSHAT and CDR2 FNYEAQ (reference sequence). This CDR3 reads CASSLGTEPQHF. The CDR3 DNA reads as TGTGCCAGCAGCCTCGGGACAGAGCCCCAGCATTTT.

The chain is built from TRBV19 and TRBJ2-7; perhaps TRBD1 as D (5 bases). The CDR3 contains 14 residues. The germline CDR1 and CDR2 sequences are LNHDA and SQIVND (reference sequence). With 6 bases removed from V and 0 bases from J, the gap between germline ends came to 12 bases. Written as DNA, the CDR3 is TGTGCCAGTAGCCCTAGGGGTCTCTCCTACGAGCAGTACTTC. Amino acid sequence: CASSPRGLSYEQYF.

CDR3 loop: CASSSTGTGELFF. The DNA of the CDR3 is TGTGCCAGCAGCTCCACGGGCACCGGGGAGCTGTTTTTT. The rearrangement links TRBV7-3 to TRBJ2-2; D not certain. Germline CDR1 reads SGHTA; CDR2 reads FQGTGA. The CDR3 totals 13 residues. V lost 4 bases to trimming and J lost 4 bases, with 7 bases between them.

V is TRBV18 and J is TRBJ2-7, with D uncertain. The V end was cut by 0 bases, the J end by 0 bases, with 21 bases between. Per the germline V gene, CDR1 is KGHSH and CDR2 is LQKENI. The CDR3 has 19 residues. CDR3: CASSPPESYVTAHSYEQYF. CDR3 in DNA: TGTGCCAGCTCACCACCGGAATCATATGTTACAGCCCACTCCTACGAGCAGTACTTC.

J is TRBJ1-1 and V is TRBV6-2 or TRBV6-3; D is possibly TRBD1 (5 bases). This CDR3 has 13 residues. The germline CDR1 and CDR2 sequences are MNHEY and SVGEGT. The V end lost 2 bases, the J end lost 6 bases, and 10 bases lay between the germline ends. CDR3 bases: TGTGCCAGCAGTTACCCGGGACTGCCTGAAGCTTTCTTT. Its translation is CASSYPGLPEAFF.

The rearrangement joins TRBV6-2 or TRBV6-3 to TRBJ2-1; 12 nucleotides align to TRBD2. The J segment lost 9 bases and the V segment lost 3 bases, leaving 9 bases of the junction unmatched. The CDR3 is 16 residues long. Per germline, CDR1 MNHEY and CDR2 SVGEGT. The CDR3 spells CASSYPSGGARGEQFF. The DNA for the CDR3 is TGTGCCAGCAGTTATCCTAGCGGGGGGGCAAGGGGTGAGCAGTTCTTC.

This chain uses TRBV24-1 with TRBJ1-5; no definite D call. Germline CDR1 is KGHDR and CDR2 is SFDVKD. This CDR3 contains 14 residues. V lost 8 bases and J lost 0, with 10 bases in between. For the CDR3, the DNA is TGTGCCACCAACAGACATCATAGCAATCAGCCCCAGCATTTT. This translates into CATNRHHSNQPQHF.

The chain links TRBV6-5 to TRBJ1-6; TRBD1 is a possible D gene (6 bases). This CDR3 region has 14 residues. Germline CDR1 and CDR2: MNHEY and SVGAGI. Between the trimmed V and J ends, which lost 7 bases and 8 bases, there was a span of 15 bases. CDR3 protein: CASTQQGGDSPLHF. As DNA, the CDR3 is TGTGCCAGCACCCAACAGGGTGGGGATTCACCCCTCCACTTT.

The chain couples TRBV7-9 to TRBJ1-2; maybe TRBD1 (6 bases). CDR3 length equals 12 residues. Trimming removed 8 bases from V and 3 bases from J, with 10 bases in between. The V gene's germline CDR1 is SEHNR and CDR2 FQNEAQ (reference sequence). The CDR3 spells CASGNRDYGYTF. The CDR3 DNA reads TGTGCCAGCGGGAACAGGGACTATGGCTACACCTTC.

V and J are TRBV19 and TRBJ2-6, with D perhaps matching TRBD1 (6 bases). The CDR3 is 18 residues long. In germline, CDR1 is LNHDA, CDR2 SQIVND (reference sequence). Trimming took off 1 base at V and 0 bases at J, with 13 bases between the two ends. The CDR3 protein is CASSIVTGKTSGANVLTF. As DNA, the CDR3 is TGTGCCAGTAGTATAGTGACAGGCAAAACCTCTGGGGCCAACGTCCTGACTTTC.

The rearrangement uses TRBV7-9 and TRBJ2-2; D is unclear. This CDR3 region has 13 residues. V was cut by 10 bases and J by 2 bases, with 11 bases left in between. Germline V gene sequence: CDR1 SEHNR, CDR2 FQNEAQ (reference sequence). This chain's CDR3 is CANDGFNTGELFF. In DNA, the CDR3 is TGTGCCAACGACGGGTTCAACACCGGGGAGCTGTTTTTT.

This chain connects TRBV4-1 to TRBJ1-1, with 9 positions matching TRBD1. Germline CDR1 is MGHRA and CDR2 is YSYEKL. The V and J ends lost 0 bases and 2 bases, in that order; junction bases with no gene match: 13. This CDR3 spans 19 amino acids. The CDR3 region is CASSQDAVRTGVPNTEAFF. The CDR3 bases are TGCGCCAGCAGCCAAGACGCGGTAAGGACAGGGGTCCCAAACACTGAAGCTTTCTTT.

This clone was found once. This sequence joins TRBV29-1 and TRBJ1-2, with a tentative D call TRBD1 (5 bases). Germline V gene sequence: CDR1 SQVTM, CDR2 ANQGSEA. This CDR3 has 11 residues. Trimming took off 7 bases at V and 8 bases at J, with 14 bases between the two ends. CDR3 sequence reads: CSAEQGRGYTF. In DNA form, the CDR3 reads TGCAGCGCCGAGCAGGGCCGGGGCTACACCTTC.

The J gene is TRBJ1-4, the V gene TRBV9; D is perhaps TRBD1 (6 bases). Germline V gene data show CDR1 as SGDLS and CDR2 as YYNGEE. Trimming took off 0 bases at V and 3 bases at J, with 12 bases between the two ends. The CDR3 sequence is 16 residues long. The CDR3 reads CASSVAGDTANEKLFF. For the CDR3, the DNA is TGTGCCAGCAGCGTAGCAGGGGATACAGCTAATGAAAAACTGTTTTTT. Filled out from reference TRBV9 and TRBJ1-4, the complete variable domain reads DSGVTQTPKHLITATGQRVTLRCSPRSGDLSVYWYQQSLDQGLQFLIQYYNGEERAKGNILERFSAQQFPDLHSELNLSSLELGDSALYFCASSVAGDTANEKLFFGSGTQLSVL.

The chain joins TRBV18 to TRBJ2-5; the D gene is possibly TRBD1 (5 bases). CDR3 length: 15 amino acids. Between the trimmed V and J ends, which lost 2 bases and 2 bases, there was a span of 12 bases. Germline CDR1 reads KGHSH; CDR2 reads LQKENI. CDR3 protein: CASSPTGPIQETQYF. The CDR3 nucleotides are TGTGCCAGCTCACCAACAGGACCGATACAAGAGACCCAGTACTTC.

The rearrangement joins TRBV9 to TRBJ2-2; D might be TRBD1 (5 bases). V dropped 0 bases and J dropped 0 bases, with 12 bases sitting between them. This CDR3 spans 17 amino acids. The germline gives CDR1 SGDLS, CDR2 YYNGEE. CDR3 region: CASSVDLGPTNTGELFF. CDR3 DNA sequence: TGTGCCAGCAGCGTAGATTTGGGGCCCACGAACACCGGGGAGCTGTTTTTT.

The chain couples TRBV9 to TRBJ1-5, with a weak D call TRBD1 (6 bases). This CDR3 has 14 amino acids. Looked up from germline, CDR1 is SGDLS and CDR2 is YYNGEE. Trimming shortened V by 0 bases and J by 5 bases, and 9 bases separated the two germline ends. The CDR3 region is CASSVDGGHQPQHF. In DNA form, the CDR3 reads TGTGCCAGCAGCGTAGATGGGGGCCATCAGCCCCAGCATTTT.